The 30 T cell receptor beta chains given below trace back to one sample, sequenced in a study of blood T cell repertoires in COVID-19. Here immunoSEQ multiplex PCR was the method, and the copy in TCRdb shows in-frame clones only, minus some. The sample holds about 500,000 clones; around 90% are singletons and the top ten take 0.7%. Specimen: PBMCs or T cells enriched from blood (not recorded which). The receptors were gathered from a woman aged 18-29 years who had recovered from COVID-19.

Here the CDR3 reads CASSWAGGERETQYF. CDR3 coding DNA: TGTGCCAGCAGCTGGGCGGGCGGGGAAAGGGAGACCCAGTACTTC. The chain is built from TRBV7-2 and TRBJ2-5; a weak D match, TRBD2 (6 bases). Looked up from germline, CDR1 is SGHTA and CDR2 is FQGNSA. Trimming took off 4 bases at V and 5 bases at J, with 17 bases between the two ends. The CDR3 covers 15 residues.

The chain links TRBV7-9 to TRBJ1-5, with D possibly being TRBD1 (6 bases). Trimming took 4 bases from V and 3 from J, leaving 10 bases between them. This CDR3 comprises 14 residues. Germline V gene data show CDR1 as SEHNR and CDR2 as FQNEAQ (reference sequence). The CDR3 reads CASSWGGPNQPQHF. The CDR3 nucleotides read TGTGCCAGCAGCTGGGGGGGGCCCAATCAGCCCCAGCATTTT.

This chain links TRBV19 with TRBJ1-1; D unclear. This CDR3 comprises 14 residues. The V gene lost 3 bases and the J gene lost 4 bases, with 12 bases spanning the gap. The germline V gene has CDR1 LNHDA and CDR2 SQIVND (reference sequence). The CDR3 DNA sequence: TGTGCCAGTAGTATGGACCCCGGGAGCACTGAAGCTTTCTTT. Translation: CASSMDPGSTEAFF.

The chain carries TRBV3-1 (or the pseudogene TRBV3-2) and TRBJ2-1; 12 bases align to TRBD2. The germline V gene has CDR1 LGHDT and CDR2 YNNKEL (reference sequence). CDR3 length: 17 amino acids. V lost 1 base and J lost 6; bases outside the gene matches: 7. The CDR3 loop reads CASSQAPSGGAFNEQFF. As DNA, the CDR3 is TGTGCCAGCAGCCAAGCCCCTAGCGGGGGGGCCTTCAATGAGCAGTTCTTC.

This clone was recorded only once. The chain is built from TRBV29-1 and TRBJ1-2; a weak D match, TRBD1 (6 bases). Germline assignment: CDR1 SQVTM and CDR2 ANQGSEA. There are 14 residues in the CDR3. The ends were cut back, 3 bases at V and 4 bases at J, with 15 bases in the middle. The CDR3 nucleotides read TGCAGCGTTGAGGACAGCCCGCTTGGCTATGGCTACACCTTC. Translation gives CSVEDSPLGYGYTF.

The chain uses TRBV5-5 and TRBJ2-1; 9 bases match TRBD2. The V gene's germline CDR1 is SGHKS and CDR2 YYEKEE (reference sequence). The CDR3 consists of 15 residues. J was trimmed by 7 bases and V by 2 bases; bases with no gene match: 7. Here the CDR3 DNA reads TGTGCCAGCAGCTTCGGAGCGGGGGGCCCAAATGAGCAGTTCTTC. As protein: CASSFGAGGPNEQFF.

V usage is TRBV7-9 and J usage is TRBJ2-7; 8 positions agree with TRBD1. Germline V gene data show CDR1 as SEHNR and CDR2 as FQNEAQ (reference sequence). There are 14 residues in the CDR3. The junction had 5 bases not matched to a gene; V was cut back by 4 bases and J by 3 bases. The CDR3 is CASSSPGQDYEQYF. For the CDR3, the DNA is TGTGCCAGCAGCTCCCCGGGACAGGACTACGAGCAGTACTTC.

This chain joins TRBV20-1 and TRBJ1-1, with D unresolved. Germline CDR1 is DFQATT and CDR2 is SNEGSKA (reference sequence). The CDR3 totals 11 residues. V gave up 5 bases and J gave up 3 bases, with 7 bases separating them. This chain's CDR3 is CSAVLDTEAFF. For the CDR3, the DNA is TGCAGTGCTGTTCTCGACACTGAAGCTTTCTTT.

The gene calls are TRBV10-2 and TRBJ1-3, with 8 nucleotides matching TRBD1. The V gene end was trimmed by 11 bases and the J gene end by 2 bases; junction bases not matched to a gene: 11. The germline CDR1 and CDR2 sequences are WSHSY and SAAADI. This CDR3 region has 15 residues. The CDR3 coding sequence is TGCGCCCCTCCCTTACAGGGGGGCACTGGAAACACCATATATTTT. Its protein product is CAPPLQGGTGNTIYF.

Turning to this clone: Other DNA sequences within the sample encode an identical CDR3. The rearrangement uses TRBV28 and TRBJ1-2; possibly TRBD1 for D (5 bases). The CDR3 is made up of 12 amino acids. Germline V CDR1 and CDR2: MDHEN, SYDVKM. Trimming cost V 3 bases and J 5 bases, with 7 bases left between them. CDR3 DNA sequence: TGTGCCAGCAGTTTGGGGGGGTATGGCTACACCTTC. It yields the protein CASSLGGYGYTF.

The gene calls are TRBV7-3 and TRBJ1-5; the D is unclear. Per germline, CDR1 SGHTA and CDR2 FQGTGA. Between the trimmed V and J ends, which lost 11 bases and 5 bases, there was a span of 10 bases. The length of the CDR3 is 11 residues. DNA for the CDR3: TGTGCCCGCCGGTGCCATCAGCCCCAGCATTTT. It yields the protein CARRCHQPQHF.

This clone has just a few counts. This chain uses TRBV6-5 with TRBJ2-7; possible D gene TRBD1, 5 bases. V was cut by 2 bases and J by 4 bases, with 12 bases left in between. Germline CDR1 is MNHEY and CDR2 is SVGAGI. The CDR3 runs 14 residues. The CDR3 here is CASSYLQESYEQYF. The CDR3 bases are TGTGCCAGCAGTTACCTACAGGAAAGTTACGAGCAGTACTTC.

Comments on this clone: A much larger clone lies one base from this, so it may be a read error. The rearrangement uses TRBV4-1 and TRBJ1-3, with 7 positions matching TRBD1. The ends lost 4 bases at V and 4 bases at J; junction bases unmatched: 1. The germline V gene encodes CDR1 MGHRA and CDR2 YSYEKL. The CDR3 has 13 amino acids. CDR3 sequence reads: CASSPGQGNTIYF. The CDR3, as DNA: TGCGCCAGCAGCCCGGGACAGGGAAACACCATATATTTT.

The rearrangement uses TRBV9 and TRBJ2-1, with 8 bases matching TRBD2. The V segment lost 4 bases and the J segment 5 bases; nucleotides outside the gene matches: 14. Germline assignment: CDR1 SGDLS and CDR2 YYNGEE. The CDR3 runs to 17 residues. This CDR3 reads CASSHHFGRGVNNEQFF. In DNA form, the CDR3 reads TGTGCCAGCAGCCACCATTTCGGGCGGGGGGTAAACAATGAGCAGTTCTTC.

The V gene is TRBV10-2, the J gene TRBJ1-4; TRBD1 aligns across 7 bases. The CDR3 spans 14 residues. The ends lost 3 bases at V and 6 bases at J; junction bases unmatched: 4. The V gene's germline CDR1 is WSHSY and CDR2 SAAADI. The CDR3 reads CASSESRGYEKLFF. DNA for the CDR3: TGCGCCAGCAGTGAAAGCAGGGGGTATGAAAAACTGTTTTTT.

In this sample, this clone turned up a few times. V and J are TRBV5-4 and TRBJ1-2, with D perhaps matching TRBD1 (5 bases). Trimming took 2 bases from V and 8 from J, leaving 13 bases between them. This CDR3 is 13 amino acids long. CDR1 is SGHNT, CDR2 YYREEE, per germline (reference sequence). In DNA form, the CDR3 reads TGTGCCAGCAGCTTATGGGGCGCGGAAGGCTACACCTTC. This gives the protein CASSLWGAEGYTF. Full variable domain (remainder filled in from reference TRBV5-4 and TRBJ1-2): ETGVTQSPTHLIKTRGQQVTLRCSSQSGHNTVSWYQQALGQGPQFIFQYYREEENGRGNFPPRFSGLQFPNYSSELNVNALELDDSALYLCASSLWGAEGYTFGSGTRLTVV.

The chain links TRBV30 to TRBJ1-1; TRBD1 matches at 10 bases. CDR3 length: 14 residues. Germline loops: CDR1 GTSNPN, CDR2 SVGIG (reference sequence). The V and J ends lost 4 bases and 1 base, in that order; junction bases with no gene match: 3. CDR3 DNA: TGTGCCTGGACTAGGGACAGGGGGAACACTGAAGCTTTCTTT. This encodes CAWTRDRGNTEAFF.

The chain is built from TRBV18 and TRBJ1-3, with TRBD1 matching 9 bases. Per germline, CDR1 KGHSH and CDR2 LQKENI. V shed 5 bases, J shed 4 bases, and the junction held 3 bases outside the gene matches. CDR3 size: 14 residues. CDR3 bases: TGTGCCAGCTCAGAAGACAGGGGGGGAAACACCATATATTTT. Protein sequence: CASSEDRGGNTIYF.

V usage is TRBV11-3 and J usage is TRBJ1-1, with D tentatively TRBD1 (5 bases). Trimming removed 1 base at V and 0 bases at J, with 21 bases between. CDR1 is SGHNT, CDR2 YENEEA, per germline. CDR3 length: 19 residues. The CDR3 DNA reads as TGTGCCAGCAGCTTAGCCGGTCGGTGGGGCCTCAATATGAACACTGAAGCTTTCTTT. Translating gives CASSLAGRWGLNMNTEAFF.

The J gene is TRBJ1-1, the V gene TRBV30; maybe TRBD1 (5 bases). Trimming shortened V by 4 bases and J by 11 bases, and 17 bases separated the two germline ends. Germline values: CDR1 GTSNPN, CDR2 SVGIG (reference sequence). There are 12 residues in the CDR3. CDR3 DNA sequence: TGTGCCTGGAATTTTGGGGGGAACGTCGCTTTCTTT. Amino acid sequence: CAWNFGGNVAFF.

V usage is TRBV12-5 and J usage is TRBJ2-6; TRBD1 aligns across 9 bases. V lost 0 bases, J lost 4 bases, and 16 bases stayed unmatched. CDR3 length: 21 residues. In germline, CDR1 is LGHNT, CDR2 FRNRAP. This CDR3 is CASGLVLPGTGIREGANVLTF. The CDR3 region has the DNA TGTGCTAGTGGTTTGGTTCTCCCCGGGACAGGGATTCGAGAAGGGGCCAACGTCCTGACTTTC. The full variable domain, in which reference TRBV12-5 and TRBJ2-6 provide the parts outside the CDR3, is DARVTQTPRHKVTEMGQEVTMRCQPILGHNTVFWYRQTMMQGLELLAYFRNRAPLDDSGMPKDRFSAEMPDATLATLKIQPSEPRDSAVYFCASGLVLPGTGIREGANVLTFGAGSRLTVL.

This chain connects TRBV2 to TRBJ1-3; TRBD1 matches 9 bases. After removal of 7 bases from V and 3 bases from J, the junction contained 4 bases not matched to a gene. Germline V gene sequence: CDR1 SNHLY, CDR2 FYNNEI. This CDR3 has 14 residues. CDR3 region: CASKQDRGGNTIYF. The DNA of the CDR3 is TGTGCCAGCAAGCAGGACAGGGGTGGAAACACCATATATTTT. Complete variable domain (other parts from reference TRBV2 and TRBJ1-3): EPEVTQTPSHQVTQMGQEVILRCVPISNHLYFYWYRQILGQKVEFLVSFYNNEISEKSEIFDDQFSVERPDGSNFTLKIRSTKLEDSAMYFCASKQDRGGNTIYFGEGSWLTVV.

This clone is a singleton in its sample. This chain joins TRBV18 and TRBJ2-5, with 8 bases matching TRBD1. This CDR3 contains 14 residues. J gave up 4 bases and V 4 bases, and 5 bases lay outside the gene matches. The germline V gene encodes CDR1 KGHSH and CDR2 LQKENI. CDR3: CASSLDRGVETQYF. The CDR3 bases are TGTGCCAGCTCACTCGACAGGGGCGTAGAGACCCAGTACTTC.

V is TRBV5-6 and J is TRBJ2-4, with a tentative D call TRBD2 (5 bases). The germline V gene has CDR1 SGHDT and CDR2 YYEEEE. V was clipped by 0 bases and J by 7 bases, with 11 bases between them. This CDR3 is 14 amino acids long. The CDR3 reads CASSLAGVGNIQYF. The CDR3 bases are TGTGCCAGCAGCTTGGCCGGGGTGGGCAACATTCAGTACTTC.

This clone was seen only a few times. The gene calls are TRBV7-8 and TRBJ1-1; D perhaps matches TRBD1 (6 bases). The CDR3 is 12 residues long. V was cut by 1 base and J by 6 bases, with 6 bases left in between. Germline-derived CDR1 and CDR2 are SGHVS and FQNEAQ. The CDR3 is CASSLGTAEAFF. The CDR3 DNA reads TGTGCCAGCAGCTTAGGGACAGCTGAAGCTTTCTTT.

The chain couples TRBV10-3 to TRBJ1-1, with D possibly matching TRBD1 (6 bases). The CDR3 has 13 residues. CDR1 and CDR2 from the germline V gene are ENHRY and SYGVKD. V was clipped by 10 bases and J by 0 bases, with 12 bases between them. CDR3 region: CASCRGMNTEAFF. The CDR3 nucleotides read TGTGCCAGCTGCAGGGGCATGAACACTGAAGCTTTCTTT.

Remarks on this clone: This same CDR3 is encoded by further DNA sequences in the sample. The chain couples TRBV5-1 to TRBJ2-2; D might be TRBD1 (6 bases). Trimming pared 4 bases from V and 2 bases from J, leaving 12 bases between. Looked up from germline, CDR1 is SGHRS and CDR2 is YFSETQ. This CDR3 has 15 residues. The CDR3 sequence is CASSPRTENTGELFF. CDR3 nucleotides: TGCGCCAGCAGCCCGCGGACAGAAAACACCGGGGAGCTGTTTTTT.

V and J are TRBV5-5 and TRBJ1-2, with unresolved D. CDR1 and CDR2 from the germline V gene are SGHKS and YYEKEE (reference sequence). Deletions cut 1 base from V and 1 base from J, with 5 bases between. The CDR3 sequence is 13 residues long. CDR3: CASSLTFNYGYTF. The CDR3 region has the DNA TGTGCCAGCAGCTTGACTTTTAACTATGGCTACACCTTC.

The chain carries TRBV19 and TRBJ2-7; D not resolved. The CDR3 totals 13 residues. The V end was cut by 4 bases, the J end by 8 bases, with 15 bases between. Per germline, CDR1 LNHDA and CDR2 SQIVND (reference sequence). The chain's CDR3 is CASSKAAAVQQYF. The CDR3 nucleotides read TGTGCCAGTAGTAAGGCGGCAGCTGTCCAGCAGTACTTC.

This chain joins TRBV4-2 and TRBJ2-7; 7 nucleotides match TRBD2. Germline assignment: CDR1 LGHNA and CDR2 YNFKEQ. V shed 3 bases, J shed 4 bases, and the junction held 6 bases outside the gene matches. This CDR3 region has 14 residues. In DNA, the CDR3 is TGTGCCAGCAGCCATGATAGTAGCGGGTACGAGCAGTACTTC. Encoded protein: CASSHDSSGYEQYF.